Presented here are 9 T cell receptor beta chains from one specimen sequenced in a study of blood T cell repertoires in COVID-19. Measured with immunoSEQ multiplex PCR; TCRdb has only the in-frame clones, and not every one. The sample comprises more than 45,000 clones, roughly 84% of which are singletons, and more than 15% rests with the top ten. The sequenced material came from peripheral blood. The receptors were sampled from a human donor with active COVID-19. The donor label of this sample is uncertain.

CDR3 amino acids: CASSQRGQGRYEQYF. As DNA, the CDR3 is TGTGCCAGCAGCCAACGTGGACAGGGCCGCTACGAGCAGTACTTC. The chain couples TRBV3-1 (or the pseudogene TRBV3-2) to TRBJ2-7, with 8 positions matching TRBD1. The CDR3 extends over 15 amino acids. CDR1 and CDR2 (germline): LGHDT, YNNKEL (reference sequence). Unmatched junction bases numbered 6, after V lost 2 bases and J lost 3 bases.

V and J are TRBV7-2 and TRBJ1-2; D unclear. V gave up 4 bases and J gave up 7 bases, with 16 bases separating them. This CDR3 comprises 14 residues. Germline CDR1 is SGHTA and CDR2 is FQGNSA. As DNA, the CDR3 is TGTGCCAGCAGCTCCGCTGCGGTGGTTGGTGGCTACACCTTC. Encoded protein: CASSSAAVVGGYTF. Looking up the rest from reference TRBV7-2 and TRBJ1-2 gives the full variable domain: GAGVSQSPSNKVTEKGKDVELRCDPISGHTALYWYRQSLGQGLEFLIYFQGNSAPDKSGLPSDRFSAERTGGSVSTLTIQRTQQEDSAVYLCASSSAAVVGGYTFGSGTRLTVV.

This clone was counted once. V is TRBV19 and J is TRBJ1-1; tentatively, D is TRBD1 (6 bases). CDR1 LNHDA and CDR2 SQIVND come from the germline V gene (reference sequence). The V end lost 2 bases, the J end lost 6 bases, and 19 bases lay between the germline ends. The CDR3 consists of 16 residues. CDR3 amino acids: CASSINLRGGESEAFF. Here the CDR3 DNA reads TGTGCCAGTAGTATAAACCTCAGGGGTGGAGAGTCTGAAGCTTTCTTT.

This clone was seen more than once but under ten times. This chain joins TRBV14 and TRBJ1-3; 9 nucleotides match TRBD1. The CDR3 extends over 15 amino acids. Losses at the gene ends were 4 bases for V and 2 bases for J; bases not matched to a gene: 3. Germline loops: CDR1 SGHDN, CDR2 FVKESK. CDR3 DNA sequence: TGTGCCAGCAGCCTCGGGACAGGGACTGGAAACACCATATATTTT. Protein: CASSLGTGTGNTIYF.

Here the CDR3 DNA reads TGTGCCAGCACCCTGACAGGGGGGAACACTGAAGCTTTCTTT. The encoded protein is CASTLTGGNTEAFF. The chain couples TRBV11-2 to TRBJ1-1, with TRBD1 matching over 9 bases. The CDR3 contains 14 residues. V lost 7 bases, J lost 1 base, and 4 bases stayed unmatched. CDR1 and CDR2 (germline): SGHAT, FQNNGV.

The chain couples TRBV6-5 to TRBJ1-3, with D perhaps matching TRBD1 (5 bases). Trimming cost V 6 bases and J 2 bases, with 8 bases left between them. In germline, CDR1 is MNHEY, CDR2 SVGAGI. This CDR3 has 13 residues. The chain's CDR3 is CASRGGPGNTIYF. The CDR3 DNA follows: TGTGCCAGCAGGGGGGGTCCTGGAAACACCATATATTTT.

The chain employs TRBV9 and TRBJ2-5, with 9 bases fitting TRBD1. The germline V gene has CDR1 SGDLS and CDR2 YYNGEE. The junction had 8 bases not matched to a gene; V was cut back by 4 bases and J by 4 bases. The CDR3 consists of 15 residues. CDR3 region: CASSFRQGGGETQYF. CDR3 coding DNA: TGTGCCAGCAGCTTTAGACAGGGGGGTGGAGAGACCCAGTACTTC.

V gene TRBV7-2 combines with J gene TRBJ2-3; 7 bases match TRBD2. V dropped 1 base and J dropped 0; count of bases not matched to a gene: 4. The CDR3 is 16 residues long. Germline assignment: CDR1 SGHTA and CDR2 FQGNSA. DNA for the CDR3: TGTGCCAGCAGCTTAGAGGGCGGGGGAAGCACAGATACGCAGTATTTT. It is translated as CASSLEGGGSTDTQYF. The full variable domain, in which reference TRBV7-2 and TRBJ2-3 provide the parts outside the CDR3, is GAGVSQSPSNKVTEKGKDVELRCDPISGHTALYWYRQSLGQGLEFLIYFQGNSAPDKSGLPSDRFSAERTGGSVSTLTIQRTQQEDSAVYLCASSLEGGGSTDTQYFGPGTRLTVL.

The V and J genes are TRBV7-2 and TRBJ2-3; D is unresolved. The V end was cut by 1 base, the J end by 0 bases, with 8 bases between. The CDR3 runs to 15 residues. Germline values: CDR1 SGHTA, CDR2 FQGNSA. As DNA, the CDR3 is TGTGCCAGCAGCTTAGGGTCCAGGAGCACAGATACGCAGTATTTT. Protein sequence: CASSLGSRSTDTQYF. Using reference TRBV7-2 and TRBJ2-3 for the parts outside the CDR3, the full variable domain is GAGVSQSPSNKVTEKGKDVELRCDPISGHTALYWYRQSLGQGLEFLIYFQGNSAPDKSGLPSDRFSAERTGGSVSTLTIQRTQQEDSAVYLCASSLGSRSTDTQYFGPGTRLTVL.